This T cell receptor (beta chain) was sequenced in a study of blood T cell repertoires in COVID-19. Generated by immunoSEQ multiplex PCR, the TCRdb table keeps only in-frame clones and is missing some. The sample has over 200,000 clones, 80% to 85% seen once. CDR1 is LGHNA, CDR2 YSLEER, per germline. V was trimmed by 0 bases and J by 0 bases, leaving 12 bases between them. CDR3 length equals 16 residues. The V gene is TRBV4-3, the J gene TRBJ2-7, with TRBD1 as a possible D gene (6 bases). Sequencing used peripheral blood. The TCR sequence derives from a human donor in a cohort sampled during active COVID-19. The CDR3 sequence: CASSQEVGRGSYEQYF. CDR3 nucleotide sequence: TGCGCCAGCAGCCAAGAGGTCGGCAGGGGCTCCTACGAGCAGTACTTC.